One T cell receptor (beta chain) is described in this entry. This CDR3 spans 15 amino acids. Germline loops: CDR1 SNHLY, CDR2 FYNNEI. Trimming stripped 1 base from V and 7 bases from J, with 13 bases between. These data come from a study of glioma-infiltrating T cells after dendritic cell vaccination. None of the glioblastoma patients had an isocitrate dehydrogenase mutation. Clones were sequenced by immunoSEQ multiplex PCR, and TCRdb holds only the in-frame ones, with some missing. The sample has about 82,000 clones; roughly 90% are singletons. The sequencing here drew on blood, taken before dendritic cell vaccination. The rearrangement uses TRBV2 and TRBJ2-2, with D possibly TRBD1 on 6 matching bases. The sequence was collected from a human donor with glioblastoma. The DNA of the CDR3 is TGTGCCAGCAGTGAAGGGCAGGGGTTAGTCGGGGAGCTGTTTTTT. It yields the protein CASSEGQGLVGELFF.